This TCR beta chain was found in a study of T-cell reconstitution after alpha-beta-depleted transplantation in children. Findings and caveats of the study: For some patients, TCRbeta diversity was high at day 60 because of recipient T cells and thymic progenitors that survived. Two months or so post-transplant, alpha-beta T cells reportedly derived from several hundred expanded graft clones.

Ten or more counts support this clonotype. Its specificity is not known. Unique molecular identifiers were incorporated when the TCRbeta library was constructed. TCRdb reanalysed the PCR reads using MiXCR and keeps one entry per CDR3 protein. The top ten hold around 18% of the sample, which has some 150,000 distinct CDR3 sequences, 7.5% to 9% seen once. This CDR3 contains 12 residues. Germline trimming cut 5 bases from V and 4 bases from J; bases unmatched to any gene: 2. The germline V gene encodes CDR1 DFQATT and CDR2 SNEGSKA (reference sequence). Sequences were derived from PBMCs, mostly from graft donor cells, sampled 180 days after TCRalphabeta/CD19-depleted stem cell transplant. V and J are TRBV20-1 and TRBJ2-3; TRBD1 agrees at 8 bases. The sequence was collected from a female patient under 10 years old who had a stem cell transplant for congenital amegakaryocytic thrombocytopenia, so the T cells may come from the graft donor. CDR3 loop: CSAPDRADTQYF. The CDR3 DNA reads TGCAGTGCTCCGGACAGGGCAGATACGCAGTATTTT.